This T cell receptor beta chain was retrieved from a study of tumor-infiltrating lymphocytes in localized non-small cell lung cancer. Study-wide context: From each patient, both tumor and uninvolved lung, non-adjacent to tumor, were sampled.

About this clone: The antigen remains unidentified.

The table came from immunoSEQ multiplex PCR; TCRdb's copy has only in-frame clones and leaves some out. The data show roughly 5,800 clones, around 81% seen once. Study-wide results and limits: Tumor T-cell fraction was not associated with recurrence-free survival. Different pieces of the same tissue were used for each assay. Immunotypes IM1 and IM2 had similar TCR-derived T-cell fractions.

The sequenced sample was lung tumor tissue. This receptor was taken from a human donor with non-small cell lung cancer.

The CDR3 nucleotides read TGCGCCAGCAGCTTGGTACCCGGACTCCTTAATGAGCAGTTCTTC. The encoded protein is CASSLVPGLLNEQFF. The gene calls are TRBV5-1 and TRBJ2-1, with TRBD2 as a possible D gene (5 bases). V lost 0 bases to trimming and J lost 7 bases, with 14 bases between them. Germline V CDR1 and CDR2: SGHRS, YFSETQ. The CDR3 covers 15 residues.